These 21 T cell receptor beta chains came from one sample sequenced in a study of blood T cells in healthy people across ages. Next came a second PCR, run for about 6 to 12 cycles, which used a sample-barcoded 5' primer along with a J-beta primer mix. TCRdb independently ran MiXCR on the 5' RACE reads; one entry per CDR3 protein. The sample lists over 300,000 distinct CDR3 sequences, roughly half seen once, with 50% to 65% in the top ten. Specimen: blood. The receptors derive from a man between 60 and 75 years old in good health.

This CDR3 is CSVAQGMGSEQYF. As DNA, the CDR3 is TGCAGCGTTGCGCAGGGTATGGGGAGCGAGCAGTACTTC. This chain links TRBV29-1 with TRBJ2-5; either TRBD1 or TRBD2 may fit D (5 bases each). The DNA end is a closer match to TRBJ2-7, so the J assignment may be wrong. Germline loops: CDR1 SQVTM, CDR2 ANQGSEA. CDR3 length: 13 residues.

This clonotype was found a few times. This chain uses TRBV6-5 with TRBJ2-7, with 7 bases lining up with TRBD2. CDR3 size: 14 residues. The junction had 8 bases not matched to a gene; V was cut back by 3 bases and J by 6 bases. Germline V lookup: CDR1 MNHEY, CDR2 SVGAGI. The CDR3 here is CASSYVGGGREQYF. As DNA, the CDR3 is TGTGCCAGCAGTTATGTGGGGGGGGGTCGCGAGCAGTACTTC.

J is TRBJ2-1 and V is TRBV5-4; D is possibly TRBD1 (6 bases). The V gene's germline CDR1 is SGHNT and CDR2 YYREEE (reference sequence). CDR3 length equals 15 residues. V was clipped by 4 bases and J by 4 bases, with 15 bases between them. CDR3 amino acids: CASSGRTAVYNEQFF. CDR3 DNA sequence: TGTGCCAGCAGCGGCAGGACAGCTGTGTACAATGAGCAGTTCTTC.

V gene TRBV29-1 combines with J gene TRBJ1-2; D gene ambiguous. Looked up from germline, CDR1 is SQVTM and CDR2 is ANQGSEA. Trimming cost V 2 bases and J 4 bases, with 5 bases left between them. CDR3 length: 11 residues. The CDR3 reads CSVEMGYGYTF. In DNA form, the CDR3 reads TGCAGCGTTGAAATGGGCTATGGCTACACCTTC.

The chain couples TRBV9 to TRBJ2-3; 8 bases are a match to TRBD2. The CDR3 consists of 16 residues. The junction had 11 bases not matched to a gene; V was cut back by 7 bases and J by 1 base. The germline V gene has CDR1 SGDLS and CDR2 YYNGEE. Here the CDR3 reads CASGGQLAERTDTQYF. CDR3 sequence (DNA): TGTGCCAGCGGCGGACAACTAGCGGAGCGCACAGATACGCAGTATTTT.

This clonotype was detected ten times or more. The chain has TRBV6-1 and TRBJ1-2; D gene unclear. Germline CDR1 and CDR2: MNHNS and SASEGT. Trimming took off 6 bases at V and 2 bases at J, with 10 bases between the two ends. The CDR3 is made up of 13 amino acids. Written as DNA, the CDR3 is TGTGCCAGCAGCCCAACACAAAACTATGGCTACACCTTC. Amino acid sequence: CASSPTQNYGYTF.

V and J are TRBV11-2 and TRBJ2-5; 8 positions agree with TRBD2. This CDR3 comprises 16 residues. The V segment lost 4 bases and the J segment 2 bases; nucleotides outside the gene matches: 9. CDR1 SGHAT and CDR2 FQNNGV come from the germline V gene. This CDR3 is CASSYGRGAGQETQYF. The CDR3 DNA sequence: TGTGCCAGCAGCTACGGGCGGGGGGCGGGGCAAGAGACCCAGTACTTC.

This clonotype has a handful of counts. This chain's CDR3 is CASSYARGQETQYF. For the CDR3, the DNA is TGTGCCAGCAGTTACGCGCGGGGGCAAGAGACCCAGTACTTC. The chain is built from TRBV6-2 or TRBV6-3 and TRBJ2-5; 7 bases are a match to TRBD2. Trimming at V came to 2 bases and at J to 2 bases, leaving 2 bases not matched to a gene. The CDR3 totals 14 residues. Germline CDR1 MNHEY, CDR2 SVGEGT.

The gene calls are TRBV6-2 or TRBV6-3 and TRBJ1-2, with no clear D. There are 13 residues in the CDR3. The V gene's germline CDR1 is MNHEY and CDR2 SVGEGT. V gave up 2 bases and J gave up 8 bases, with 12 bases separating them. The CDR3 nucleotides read TGTGCCAGCAGTTACGACCCGGGGAGCGGCTACACCTTC. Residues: CASSYDPGSGYTF.

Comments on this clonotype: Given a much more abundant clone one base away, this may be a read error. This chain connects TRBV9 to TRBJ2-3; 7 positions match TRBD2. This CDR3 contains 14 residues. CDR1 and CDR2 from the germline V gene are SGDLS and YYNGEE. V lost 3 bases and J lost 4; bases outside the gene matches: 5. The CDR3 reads CASSAWEGADTQYF. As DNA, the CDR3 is TGTGCCAGCAGCGCGTGGGAGGGCGCAGATACGCAGTATTTT.

Here the CDR3 DNA reads TGTGCCAGCAGTGAAGCGACAGGAGTGGAGCAGTACTTC. Amino acid sequence: CASSEATGVEQYF. V gene TRBV6-1 combines with J gene TRBJ2-7; perhaps TRBD1 as D (6 bases). This CDR3 spans 13 amino acids. Between the trimmed V and J ends, which lost 0 bases and 7 bases, there was a span of 10 bases. The germline gives CDR1 MNHNS, CDR2 SASEGT.

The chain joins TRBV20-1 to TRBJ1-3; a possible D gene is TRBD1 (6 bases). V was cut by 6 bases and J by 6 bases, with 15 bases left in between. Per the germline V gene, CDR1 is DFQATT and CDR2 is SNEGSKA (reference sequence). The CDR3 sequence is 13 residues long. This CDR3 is CSAPEGGANTIYF. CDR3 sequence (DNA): TGCAGTGCCCCCGAGGGGGGGGCAAACACCATATATTTT.

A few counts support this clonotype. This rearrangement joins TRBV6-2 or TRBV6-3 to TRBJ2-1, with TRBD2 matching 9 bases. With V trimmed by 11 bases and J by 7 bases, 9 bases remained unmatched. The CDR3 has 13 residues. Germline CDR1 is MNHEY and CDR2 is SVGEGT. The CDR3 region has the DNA TGTGCCCCACTTAGCGGGAGTATAAATGAGCAGTTCTTC. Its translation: CAPLSGSINEQFF.

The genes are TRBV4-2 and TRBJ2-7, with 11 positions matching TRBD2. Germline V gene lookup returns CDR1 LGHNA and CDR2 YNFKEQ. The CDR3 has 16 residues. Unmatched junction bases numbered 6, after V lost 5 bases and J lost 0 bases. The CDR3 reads CASSARGTSGSYEQYF. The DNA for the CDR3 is TGTGCCAGCAGCGCAAGAGGGACTAGCGGCTCCTACGAGCAGTACTTC.

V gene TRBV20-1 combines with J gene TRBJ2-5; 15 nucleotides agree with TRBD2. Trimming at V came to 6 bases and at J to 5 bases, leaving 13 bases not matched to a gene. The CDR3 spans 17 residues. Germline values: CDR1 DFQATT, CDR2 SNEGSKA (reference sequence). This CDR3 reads CSASGLAGGTEVETQYF. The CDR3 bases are TGCAGTGCGTCGGGACTAGCGGGAGGCACGGAAGTTGAGACCCAGTACTTC.

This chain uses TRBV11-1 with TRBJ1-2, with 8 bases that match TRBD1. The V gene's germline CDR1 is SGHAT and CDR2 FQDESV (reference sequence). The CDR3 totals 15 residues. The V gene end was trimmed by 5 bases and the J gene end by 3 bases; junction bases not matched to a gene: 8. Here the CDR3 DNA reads TGTGCCAGCAGCCTGGACAGGGCCGGGGACTATGGCTACACCTTC. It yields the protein CASSLDRAGDYGYTF.

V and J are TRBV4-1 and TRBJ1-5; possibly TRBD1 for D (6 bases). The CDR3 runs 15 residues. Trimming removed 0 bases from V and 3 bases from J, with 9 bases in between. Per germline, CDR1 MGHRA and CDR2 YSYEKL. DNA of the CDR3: TGCGCCAGCAGCCAAGAGGGACATCTCAATCAGCCCCAGCATTTT. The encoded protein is CASSQEGHLNQPQHF.

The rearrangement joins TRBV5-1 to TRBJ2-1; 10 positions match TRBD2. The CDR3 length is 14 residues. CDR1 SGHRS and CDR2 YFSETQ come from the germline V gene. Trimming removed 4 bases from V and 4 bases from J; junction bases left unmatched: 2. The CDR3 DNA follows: TGCGCCAGCAGCCCAGCGGGAGGGTACAATGAGCAGTTCTTC. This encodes CASSPAGGYNEQFF.

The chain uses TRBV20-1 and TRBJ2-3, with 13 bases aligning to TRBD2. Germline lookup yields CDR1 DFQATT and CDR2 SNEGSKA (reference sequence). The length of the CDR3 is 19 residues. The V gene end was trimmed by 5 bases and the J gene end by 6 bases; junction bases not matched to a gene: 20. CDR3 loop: CSASTGTSGTINLPDTQYF. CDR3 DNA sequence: TGCAGTGCTTCTACCGGGACTAGCGGGACAATCAACCTTCCGGATACGCAGTATTTT.

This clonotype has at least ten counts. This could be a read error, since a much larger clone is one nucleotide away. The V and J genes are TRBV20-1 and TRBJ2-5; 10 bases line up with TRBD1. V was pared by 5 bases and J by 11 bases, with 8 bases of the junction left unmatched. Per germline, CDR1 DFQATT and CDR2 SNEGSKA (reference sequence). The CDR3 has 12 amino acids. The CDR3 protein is CSARQGANEQYF. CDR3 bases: TGCAGTGCTCGACAGGGGGCAAATGAGCAGTACTTC.

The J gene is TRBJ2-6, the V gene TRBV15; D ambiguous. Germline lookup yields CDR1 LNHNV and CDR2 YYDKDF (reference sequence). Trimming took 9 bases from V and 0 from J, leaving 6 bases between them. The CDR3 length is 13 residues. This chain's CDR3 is CATGNSGANVLTF. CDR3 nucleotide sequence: TGTGCCACAGGCAACTCTGGGGCCAACGTCCTGACTTTC.